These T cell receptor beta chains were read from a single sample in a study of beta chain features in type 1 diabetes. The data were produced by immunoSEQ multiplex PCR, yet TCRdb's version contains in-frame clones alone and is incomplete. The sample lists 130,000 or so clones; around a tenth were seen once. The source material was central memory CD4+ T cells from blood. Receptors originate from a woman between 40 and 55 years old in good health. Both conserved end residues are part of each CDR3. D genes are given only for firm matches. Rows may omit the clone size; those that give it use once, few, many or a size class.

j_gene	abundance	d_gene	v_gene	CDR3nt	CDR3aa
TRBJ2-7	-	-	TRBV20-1	TGCAGTGCTAAGGGAAGGGGCGAGCAGTACTTC	CSAKGRGEQYF
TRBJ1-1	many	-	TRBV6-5	TGTGCCAGCAGCCCAGGGTGGGAAGCTTTCTTT	CASSPGWEAFF
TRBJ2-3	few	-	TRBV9	TGTGCCAGCAGCGTACAGCGGGATACGCAGTATTTT	CASSVQRDTQYF
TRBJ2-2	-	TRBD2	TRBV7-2	TGTGCCAGCAGCCCCGGGACTAGCGGGGGGGAGCTGTTTTTT	CASSPGTSGGELFF
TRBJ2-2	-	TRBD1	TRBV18	TGTGCCAGCTCACCCCCGGGACAGGGGACGAACACCGGGGAGCTGTTTTTT	CASSPPGQGTNTGELFF
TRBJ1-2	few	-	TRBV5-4	TGTGCCAGCAGCCCACCGGGAGCAGGGACCAACTATGGCTACACCTTC	CASSPPGAGTNYGYTF
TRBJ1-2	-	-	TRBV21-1	TGTGCCAGCAGCAGAGACACACAGGGGGCGCATGGCTACACCTTC	CASSRDTQGAHGYTF
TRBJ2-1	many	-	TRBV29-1	TGCAGCGTTAGTATCAACAGTGCATCAGAGCAGTTCTTC	CSVSINSASEQFF
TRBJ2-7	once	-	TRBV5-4	TGTGCCAGCAGCATAGACACCTACGAGCAGTACTTC	CASSIDTYEQYF
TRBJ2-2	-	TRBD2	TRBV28	TGTGCCAGCACCTTTGGTAGCGGGTTAAACACCGGGGAGCTGTTTTTT	CASTFGSGLNTGELFF
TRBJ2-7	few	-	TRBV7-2	TGTGCCAGCAGCTTAGTTGAGGGGGGGTCTAAGTACTTC	CASSLVEGGSKYF
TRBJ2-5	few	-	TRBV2	TGTGCCAGCAGTGAGACGGGGATGGGAGTGGTGGCCCAGTACTTC	CASSETGMGVVAQYF
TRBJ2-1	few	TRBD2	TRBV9	TGTGCCAGCAGCGTAGGGCTAGCGGGGGAGTCCTACAATGAGCAGTTCTTC	CASSVGLAGESYNEQFF
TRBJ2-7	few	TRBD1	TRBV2	TGTGCCAGCAAAAGGGACAGGTCCGTAATAGGGTCCTACGAGCAGTACTTC	CASKRDRSVIGSYEQYF
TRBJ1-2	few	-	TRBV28	TGTGCCAGCTTCCTACCCTATGGCTACACCTTC	CASFLPYGYTF
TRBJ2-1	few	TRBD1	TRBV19	TGTGCCAGTAGGCAAACGGGACAGGGAACCTACAATGAGCAGTTCTTC	CASRQTGQGTYNEQFF
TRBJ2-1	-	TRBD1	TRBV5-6	TGTGCCAGCAGCTTGGAGGGACAGGGGGACAATGAGCAGTTCTTC	CASSLEGQGDNEQFF
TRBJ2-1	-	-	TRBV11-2	TGTGCCAGCAGCTCCGTGGGTGCGGGACTCTACAATGAGCAGTTCTTC	CASSSVGAGLYNEQFF
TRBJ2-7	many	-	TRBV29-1	TGCAGCGTTGAAGATCTTCGCCAGGGCCACGAGCAGTACTTC	CSVEDLRQGHEQYF
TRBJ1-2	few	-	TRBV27	TGTGCCAGCAGTTACACCAACTTCATGGGGGCCGGGGGCTACACCTTC	CASSYTNFMGAGGYTF
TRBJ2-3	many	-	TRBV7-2	TGTGCCAGCAGCTTAGCTCCTCTGGCGGGCACAGATACGCAGTATTTT	CASSLAPLAGTDTQYF
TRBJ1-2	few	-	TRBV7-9	TGTGCCAGCAGCTCCAGGGTCCTCTATGGCTACACCTTC	CASSSRVLYGYTF
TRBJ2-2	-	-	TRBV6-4	TGTGCCAGCAGACCAGGAGCGGCCGGGGAGCTGTTTTTT	CASRPGAAGELFF
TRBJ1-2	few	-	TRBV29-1	TGCAGCGGGCGGGCAGGCGAGAACTATGGCTACACCTTC	CSGRAGENYGYTF
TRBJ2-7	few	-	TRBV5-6	TGTGCCAGCAGCTACGGTTACGAGCAGTACTTC	CASSYGYEQYF
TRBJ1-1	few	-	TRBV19	TGTGCCAGTAGTATAGGCAGGGGCCTGGTCACTGAAGCTTTCTTT	CASSIGRGLVTEAFF
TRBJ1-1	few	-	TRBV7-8	TGTGCCAGCAGCTCCGGGGGGCTCTCCCCGAACACTGAAGCTTTCTTT	CASSSGGLSPNTEAFF
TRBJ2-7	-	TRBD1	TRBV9	TGTGCCAGCAGCGCGACAGGGGCAGGCTCCTACGAGCAGTACTTC	CASSATGAGSYEQYF
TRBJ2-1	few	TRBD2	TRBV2	TGTGCCAGCAATATGGGACTAGCGGGGGGAACCTACAATGAGCAGTTCTTC	CASNMGLAGGTYNEQFF
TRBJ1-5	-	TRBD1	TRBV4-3	TGCGCCAGCAGCCGGCAGGGGGATCAGCCCCAGCATTTT	CASSRQGDQPQHF
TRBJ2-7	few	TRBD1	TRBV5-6	TGTGCCAGCAGCGCTCGACAGGGGGCAGCCTACGAGCAGTACTTC	CASSARQGAAYEQYF
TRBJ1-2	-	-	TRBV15	TGTGCCACCAGCAGCCTCATGGCTTCTAACTATGGCTACACCTTC	CATSSLMASNYGYTF
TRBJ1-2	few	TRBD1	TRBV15	TGTGCCACCCAGGTACAGTATAGCGGGACAGGGGGCCACTATGGCTACACCTTC	CATQVQYSGTGGHYGYTF
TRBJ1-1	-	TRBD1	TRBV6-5	TGTGCCAGCATGGACAGGTACACTGAAGCTTTCTTT	CASMDRYTEAFF
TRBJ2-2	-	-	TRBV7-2	TGTGCCAGCAGCCTCGCCCCTCTCGCGAACGCCGGGGAGCTGTTTTTT	CASSLAPLANAGELFF
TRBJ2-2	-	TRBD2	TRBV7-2	TGTGCCAGCAGCTTCGGACTAGCGGGGGGAAGCACCGGGGAGCTGTTTTTT	CASSFGLAGGSTGELFF
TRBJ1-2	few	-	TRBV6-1	TGTGCCAGCAGTGAAACCAGGATCGGCTATGGCTACACCTTC	CASSETRIGYGYTF
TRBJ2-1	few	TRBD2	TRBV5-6	TGTGCCAGCAGCTCCGGACTAGCGGGGGCCCTTTACAATGAGCAGTTCTTC	CASSSGLAGALYNEQFF
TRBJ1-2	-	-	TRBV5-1	TGCGCCAGCAGCCGGGGGTCTACAGAATATGGCTACACCTTC	CASSRGSTEYGYTF
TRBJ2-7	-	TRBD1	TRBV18	TGTGCCAGCTCACCAGTGGGACAGGGATCCTACGAGCAGTACTTC	CASSPVGQGSYEQYF
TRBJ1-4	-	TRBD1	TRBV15	TGTGCCACCAGCAGAGACAGGGGGCCCAGAGAAAAACTGTTTTTT	CATSRDRGPREKLFF
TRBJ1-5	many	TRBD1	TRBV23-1	TGCGCCAGCAGTCAAAGGGGGACAGCGTACAATCAGCCCCAGCATTTT	CASSQRGTAYNQPQHF
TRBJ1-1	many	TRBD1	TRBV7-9	TGTGCCAGCAGCTCGTCCGGGACAGGGAGCACTGAAGCTTTCTTT	CASSSSGTGSTEAFF
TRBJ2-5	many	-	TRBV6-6	TGTGCCAGCAGTCCAGGGGAAGAGACCCAGTACTTC	CASSPGEETQYF
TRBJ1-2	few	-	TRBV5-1	TGCGCCAGCGCCGCGGGCGGGTTCTCTAACTATGGCTACACCTTC	CASAAGGFSNYGYTF
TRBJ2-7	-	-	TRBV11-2	TGTGCCAGCAGCTTAGGTAGTAAAGTCTACGAGCAGTACTTC	CASSLGSKVYEQYF
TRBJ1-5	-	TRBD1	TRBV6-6	TGTGCCAGCCGGACAGGGGAGGATCATCAGCCCCAGCATTTT	CASRTGEDHQPQHF
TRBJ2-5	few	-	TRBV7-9	TGTGCCAGCAGCTTAGCGGGCCTCCAAGAGACCCAGTACTTC	CASSLAGLQETQYF